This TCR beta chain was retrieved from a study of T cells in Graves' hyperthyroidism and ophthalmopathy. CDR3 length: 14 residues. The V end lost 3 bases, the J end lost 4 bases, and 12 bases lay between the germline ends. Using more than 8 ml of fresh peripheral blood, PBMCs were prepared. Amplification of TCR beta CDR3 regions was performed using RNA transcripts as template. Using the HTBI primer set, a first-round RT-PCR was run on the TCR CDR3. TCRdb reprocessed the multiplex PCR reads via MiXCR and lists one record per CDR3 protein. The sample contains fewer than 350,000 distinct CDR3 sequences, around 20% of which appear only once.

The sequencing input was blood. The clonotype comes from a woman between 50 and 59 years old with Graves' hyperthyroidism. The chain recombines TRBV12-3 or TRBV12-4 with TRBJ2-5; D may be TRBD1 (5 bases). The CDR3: CASSFKVRVETQYF. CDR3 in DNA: TGTGCCAGCAGTTTTAAGGTCAGGGTAGAGACCCAGTACTTC.